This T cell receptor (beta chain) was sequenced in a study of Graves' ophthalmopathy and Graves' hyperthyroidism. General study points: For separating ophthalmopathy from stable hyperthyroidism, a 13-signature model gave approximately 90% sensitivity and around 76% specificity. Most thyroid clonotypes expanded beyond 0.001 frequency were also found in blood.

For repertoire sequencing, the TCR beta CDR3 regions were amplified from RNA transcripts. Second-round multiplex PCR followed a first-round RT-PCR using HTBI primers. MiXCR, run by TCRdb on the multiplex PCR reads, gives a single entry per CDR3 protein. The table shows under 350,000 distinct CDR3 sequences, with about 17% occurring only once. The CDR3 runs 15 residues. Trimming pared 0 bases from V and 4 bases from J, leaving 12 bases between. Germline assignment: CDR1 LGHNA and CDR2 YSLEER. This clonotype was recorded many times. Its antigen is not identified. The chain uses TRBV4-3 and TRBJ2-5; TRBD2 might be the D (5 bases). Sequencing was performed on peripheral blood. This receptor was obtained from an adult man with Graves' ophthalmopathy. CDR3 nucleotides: TGCGCCAGCAGCCAAGATGGAGGCCGAGTAGAGACCCAGTACTTC. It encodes CASSQDGGRVETQYF.